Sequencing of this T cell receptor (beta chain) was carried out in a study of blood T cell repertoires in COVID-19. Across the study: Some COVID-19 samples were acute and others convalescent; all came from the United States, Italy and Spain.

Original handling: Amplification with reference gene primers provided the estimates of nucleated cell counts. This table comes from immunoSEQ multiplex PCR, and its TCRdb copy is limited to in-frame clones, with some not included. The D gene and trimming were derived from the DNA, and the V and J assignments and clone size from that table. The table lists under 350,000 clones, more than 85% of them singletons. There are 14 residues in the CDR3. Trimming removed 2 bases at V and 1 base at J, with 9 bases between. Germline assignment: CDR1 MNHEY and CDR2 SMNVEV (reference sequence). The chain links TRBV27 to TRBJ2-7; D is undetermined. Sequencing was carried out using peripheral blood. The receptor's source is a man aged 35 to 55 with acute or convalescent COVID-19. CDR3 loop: CASSLTASSYEQYF. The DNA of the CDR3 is TGTGCCAGCAGTTTAACTGCATCGTCCTACGAGCAGTACTTC.